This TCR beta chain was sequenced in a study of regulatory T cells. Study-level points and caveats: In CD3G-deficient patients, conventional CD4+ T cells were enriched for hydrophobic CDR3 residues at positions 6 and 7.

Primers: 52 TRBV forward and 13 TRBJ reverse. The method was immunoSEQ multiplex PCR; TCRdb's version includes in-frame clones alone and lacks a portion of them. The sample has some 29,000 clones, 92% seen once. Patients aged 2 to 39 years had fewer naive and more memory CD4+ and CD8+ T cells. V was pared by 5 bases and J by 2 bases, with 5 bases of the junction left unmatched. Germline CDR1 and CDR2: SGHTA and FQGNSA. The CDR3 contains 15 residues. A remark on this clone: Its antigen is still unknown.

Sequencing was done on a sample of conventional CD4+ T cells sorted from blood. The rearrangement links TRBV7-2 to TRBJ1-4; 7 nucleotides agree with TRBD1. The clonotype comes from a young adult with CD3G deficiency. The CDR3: CASSPQTGTNEKLFF. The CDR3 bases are TGTGCCAGCAGCCCCCAGACAGGGACTAATGAAAAACTGTTTTTT.